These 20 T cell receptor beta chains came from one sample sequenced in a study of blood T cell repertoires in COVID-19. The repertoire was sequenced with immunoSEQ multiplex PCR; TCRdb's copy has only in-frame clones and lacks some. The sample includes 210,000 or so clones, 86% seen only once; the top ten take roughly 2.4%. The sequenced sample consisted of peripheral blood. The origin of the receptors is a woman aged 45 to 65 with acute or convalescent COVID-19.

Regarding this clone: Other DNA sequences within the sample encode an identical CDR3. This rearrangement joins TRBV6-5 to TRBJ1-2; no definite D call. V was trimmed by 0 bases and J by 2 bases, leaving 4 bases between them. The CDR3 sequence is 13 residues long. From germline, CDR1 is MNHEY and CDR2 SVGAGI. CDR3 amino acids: CASSYSANYGYTF. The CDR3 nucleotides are TGTGCCAGCAGTTACTCAGCGAACTATGGCTACACCTTC.

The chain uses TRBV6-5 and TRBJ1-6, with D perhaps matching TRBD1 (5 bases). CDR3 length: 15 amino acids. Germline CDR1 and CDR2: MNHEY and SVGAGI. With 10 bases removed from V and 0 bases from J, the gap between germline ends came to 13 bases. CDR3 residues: CATDSGVSYNSPLHF. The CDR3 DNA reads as TGTGCCACCGACTCGGGGGTCTCCTATAATTCACCCCTCCACTTT.

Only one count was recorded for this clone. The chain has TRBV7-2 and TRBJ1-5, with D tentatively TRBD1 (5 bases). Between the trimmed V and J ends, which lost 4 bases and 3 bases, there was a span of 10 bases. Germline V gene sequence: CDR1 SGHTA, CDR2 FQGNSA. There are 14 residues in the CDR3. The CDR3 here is CASSSDSYNQPQHF. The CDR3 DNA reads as TGTGCCAGCAGCTCCGACAGCTACAATCAGCCCCAGCATTTT.

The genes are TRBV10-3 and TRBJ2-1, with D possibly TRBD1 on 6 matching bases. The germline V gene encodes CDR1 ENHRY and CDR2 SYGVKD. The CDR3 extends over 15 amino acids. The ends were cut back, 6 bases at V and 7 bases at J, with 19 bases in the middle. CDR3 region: CAISLRDKQGNEQFF. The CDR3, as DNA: TGTGCCATCAGCCTCCGGGACAAGCAGGGGAATGAGCAGTTCTTC.

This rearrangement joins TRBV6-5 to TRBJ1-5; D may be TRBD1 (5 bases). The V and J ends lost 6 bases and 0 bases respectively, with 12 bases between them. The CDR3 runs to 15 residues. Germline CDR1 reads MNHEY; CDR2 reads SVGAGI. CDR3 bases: TGTGCCAGCAGACCGACAGCGTATAGCAATCAGCCCCAGCATTTT. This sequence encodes CASRPTAYSNQPQHF.

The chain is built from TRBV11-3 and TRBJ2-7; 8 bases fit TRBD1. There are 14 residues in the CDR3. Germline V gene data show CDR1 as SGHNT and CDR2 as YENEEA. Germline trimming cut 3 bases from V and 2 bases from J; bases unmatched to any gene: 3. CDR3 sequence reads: CASSFGTGTYEQYF. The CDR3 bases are TGTGCCAGCAGCTTTGGGACAGGCACCTACGAGCAGTACTTC.

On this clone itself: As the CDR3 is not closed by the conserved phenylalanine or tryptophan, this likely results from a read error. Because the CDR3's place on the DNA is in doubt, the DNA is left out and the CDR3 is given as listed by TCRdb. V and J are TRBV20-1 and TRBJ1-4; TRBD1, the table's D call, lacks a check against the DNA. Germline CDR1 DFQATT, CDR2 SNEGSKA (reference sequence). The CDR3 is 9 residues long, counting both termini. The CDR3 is CSAGDSRRL.

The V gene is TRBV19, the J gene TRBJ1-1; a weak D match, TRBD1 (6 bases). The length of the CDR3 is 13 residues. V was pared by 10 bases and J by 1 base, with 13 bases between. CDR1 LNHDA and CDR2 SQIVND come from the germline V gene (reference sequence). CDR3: CATAGEGNTEAFF. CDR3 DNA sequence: TGTGCCACCGCAGGGGAGGGGAACACTGAAGCTTTCTTT.

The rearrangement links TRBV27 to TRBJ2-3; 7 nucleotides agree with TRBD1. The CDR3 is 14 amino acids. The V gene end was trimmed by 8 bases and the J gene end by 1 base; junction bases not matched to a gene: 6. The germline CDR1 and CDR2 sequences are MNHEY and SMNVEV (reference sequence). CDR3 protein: CASGDRDGTDTQYF. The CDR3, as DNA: TGTGCCAGCGGCGACAGGGATGGCACAGATACGCAGTATTTT.

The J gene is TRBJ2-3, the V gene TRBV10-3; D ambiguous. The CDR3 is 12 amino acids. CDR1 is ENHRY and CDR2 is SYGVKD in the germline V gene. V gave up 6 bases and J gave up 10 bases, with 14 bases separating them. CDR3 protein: CAIRVSGEPQYF. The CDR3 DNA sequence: TGTGCCATCAGGGTCTCCGGAGAGCCGCAGTATTTT.

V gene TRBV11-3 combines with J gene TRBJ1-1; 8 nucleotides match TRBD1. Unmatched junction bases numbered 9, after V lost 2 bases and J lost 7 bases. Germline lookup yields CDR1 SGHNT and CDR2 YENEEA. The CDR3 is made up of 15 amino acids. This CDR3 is CASSLFGQGANEAFF. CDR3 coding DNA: TGTGCCAGCAGCTTATTTGGGCAGGGGGCGAATGAAGCTTTCTTT.

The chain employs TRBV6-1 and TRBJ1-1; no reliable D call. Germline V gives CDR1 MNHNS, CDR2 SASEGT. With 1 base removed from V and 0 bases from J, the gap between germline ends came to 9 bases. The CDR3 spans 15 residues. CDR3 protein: CASSEDGRMNTEAFF. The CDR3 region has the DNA TGTGCCAGCAGTGAAGATGGCAGGATGAACACTGAAGCTTTCTTT.

The CDR3 bases are TGTGCCAGCAGCTTCGAAGGGGGAACCACTGAAGCTTTCTTT. It is translated as CASSFEGGTTEAFF. The chain employs TRBV7-2 and TRBJ1-1, with D possibly matching TRBD1 (6 bases). The CDR3 consists of 14 residues. Trimming took off 3 bases at V and 4 bases at J, with 12 bases between the two ends. CDR1 is SGHTA, CDR2 FQGNSA, per germline.

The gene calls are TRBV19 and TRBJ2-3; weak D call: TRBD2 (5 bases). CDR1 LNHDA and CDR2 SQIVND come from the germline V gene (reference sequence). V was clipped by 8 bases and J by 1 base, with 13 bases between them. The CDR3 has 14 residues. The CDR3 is CASGYGGRTDTQYF. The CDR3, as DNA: TGTGCCAGTGGCTACGGAGGCCGCACAGATACGCAGTATTTT.

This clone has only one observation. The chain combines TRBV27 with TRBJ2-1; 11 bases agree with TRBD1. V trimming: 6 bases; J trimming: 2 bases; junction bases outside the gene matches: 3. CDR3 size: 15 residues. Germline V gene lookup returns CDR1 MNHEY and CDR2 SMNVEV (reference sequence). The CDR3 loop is CASRPGQGAYNEQFF. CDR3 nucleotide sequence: TGTGCCAGCAGACCGGGACAGGGGGCCTACAATGAGCAGTTCTTC.

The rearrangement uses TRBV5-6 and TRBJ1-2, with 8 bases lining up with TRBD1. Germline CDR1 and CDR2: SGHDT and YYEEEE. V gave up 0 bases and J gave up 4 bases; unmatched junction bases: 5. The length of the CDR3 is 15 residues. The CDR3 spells CASSLGTGGTYGYTF. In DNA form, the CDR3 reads TGTGCCAGCAGCTTGGGTACAGGGGGAACCTATGGCTACACCTTC.

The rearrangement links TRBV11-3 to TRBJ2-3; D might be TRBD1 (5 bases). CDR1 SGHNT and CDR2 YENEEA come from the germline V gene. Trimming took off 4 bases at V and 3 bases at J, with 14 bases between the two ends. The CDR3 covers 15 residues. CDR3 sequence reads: CASSSGFYGTDTQYF. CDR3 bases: TGTGCCAGCAGCTCAGGGTTTTATGGGACAGATACGCAGTATTTT.

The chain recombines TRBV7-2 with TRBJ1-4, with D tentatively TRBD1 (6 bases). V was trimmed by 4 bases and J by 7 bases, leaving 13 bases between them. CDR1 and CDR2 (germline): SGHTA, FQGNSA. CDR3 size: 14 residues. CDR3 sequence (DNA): TGTGCCAGCAGCTCAACAGGGTTGGTTGAAAAACTGTTTTTT. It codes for CASSSTGLVEKLFF.

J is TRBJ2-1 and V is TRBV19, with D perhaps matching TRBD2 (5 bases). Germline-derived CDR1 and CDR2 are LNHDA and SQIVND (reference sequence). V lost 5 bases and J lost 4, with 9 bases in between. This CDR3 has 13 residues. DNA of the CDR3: TGTGCCAGTAGTTCCCAGCGGTACAATGAGCAGTTCTTC. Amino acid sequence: CASSSQRYNEQFF.

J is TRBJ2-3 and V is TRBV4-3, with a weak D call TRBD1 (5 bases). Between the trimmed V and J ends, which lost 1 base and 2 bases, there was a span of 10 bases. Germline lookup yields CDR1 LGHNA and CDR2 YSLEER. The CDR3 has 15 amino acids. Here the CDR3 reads CASSQVTQATDTQYF. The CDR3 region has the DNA TGCGCCAGCAGCCAAGTCACACAGGCCACAGATACGCAGTATTTT.